This entry features one T cell receptor beta chain sequence. Antigen specificity is unknown. The sample comes from a study of radiotherapy plus CTLA-4 blockade in lung cancer. As for the study in general: Of all patients, under 20% responded objectively and 30% to 35% showed disease control.

Losses at the gene ends were 4 bases for V and 2 bases for J; bases not matched to a gene: 7. CDR3 size: 16 residues. Germline CDR1 is SGHKS and CDR2 is YYEKEE (reference sequence). TCRdb keeps only in-frame clones here, not all; method: immunoSEQ multiplex PCR. The sample holds about 60,000 clones, around 74% seen once. The study treated chemo-refractory metastatic non-small-cell lung cancer patients with focal radiation plus ipilimumab CTLA-4 blockade. Study results and limitations: After treatment with radiotherapy plus ipilimumab, TCR clones that came from the tumor expanded in blood. Interferon-beta, together with early blood T cell clone dynamics, reportedly best predicted response.

Sample: peripheral blood, taken from a patient treated with radiotherapy plus ipilimumab. The chain uses TRBV5-5 and TRBJ2-7; 12 bases map to TRBD2. This TCR came from a human donor with non-small cell lung cancer whose response to radiotherapy plus ipilimumab could not be evaluated. CDR3 coding DNA: TGTGCCAGCAGCCTTAGGACTAGCGGGGTCACCTACGAGCAGTACTTC. Protein product: CASSLRTSGVTYEQYF.